The clone carrying this T cell receptor (beta chain) was recorded once. The sample is drawn from a study of cytomegalovirus exposure and HLA in healthy donors. PCR was performed using 60 Vbeta and 13 Jbeta primers. The data were produced by immunoSEQ multiplex PCR, yet TCRdb's version contains in-frame clones alone and is incomplete. The sample lists around 170,000 clones, around three quarters occurring once. Germline CDR1 is SNHLY and CDR2 is FYNNEI. The CDR3 has 14 amino acids. J was trimmed by 9 bases and V by 4 bases; bases with no gene match: 11. The J gene is TRBJ2-7, the V gene TRBV2, with 8 bases identical to TRBD1. Sequencing was performed on PBMCs. The TCR originated in a woman under 40 in good health and CMV-seronegative. The CDR3 bases are TGTGCCAGCAGTGGGTCAGGGGGCCTGAAAGGGCAGTACTTC. This translates into CASSGSGGLKGQYF.